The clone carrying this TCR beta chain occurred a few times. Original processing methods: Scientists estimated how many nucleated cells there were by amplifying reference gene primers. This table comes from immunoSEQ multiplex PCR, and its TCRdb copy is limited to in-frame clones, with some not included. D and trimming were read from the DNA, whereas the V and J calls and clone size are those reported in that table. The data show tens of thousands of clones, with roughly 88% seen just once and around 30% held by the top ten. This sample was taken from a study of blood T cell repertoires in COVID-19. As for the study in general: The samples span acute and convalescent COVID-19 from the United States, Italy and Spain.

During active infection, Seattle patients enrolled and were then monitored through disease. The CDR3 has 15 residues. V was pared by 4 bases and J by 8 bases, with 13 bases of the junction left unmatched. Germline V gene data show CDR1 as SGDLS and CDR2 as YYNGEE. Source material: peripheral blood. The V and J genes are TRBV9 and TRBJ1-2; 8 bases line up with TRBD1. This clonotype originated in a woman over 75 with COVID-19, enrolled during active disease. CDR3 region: CASSLIPGTGKGYTF. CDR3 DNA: TGTGCCAGCAGCCTCATCCCCGGGACAGGCAAAGGCTACACCTTC.